One sample yielded the 24 T cell receptor beta chains listed below, sequenced in a study of blood T cells in healthy people across ages. Using a J-beta primer mix together with a sample-barcoded 5' primer, a second PCR was run for roughly 6 to 12 cycles. TCRdb analysed the 5' RACE reads with MiXCR anew, one entry per CDR3 protein. Of about 970,000 distinct CDR3 sequences in the sample, just over 50% were seen once. Sample: blood. The receptors were gathered from an older woman in good health.

The V and J genes are TRBV9 and TRBJ2-4, with D possibly matching TRBD1 (6 bases). Judging by the DNA end, TRBJ2-7 fits better; the J call may be wrong. The CDR3 is made up of 16 amino acids. The germline V gene has CDR1 SGDLS and CDR2 YYNGEE. The CDR3 region is CASSVTGSPYSSEQYF. The CDR3 nucleotides are TGTGCCAGCAGCGTAACAGGGAGCCCCTATTCGAGCGAGCAGTACTTC.

The V and J genes are TRBV28 and TRBJ2-7; 10 bases are shared with TRBD2. With V trimmed by 8 bases and J by 3 bases, 10 bases remained unmatched. The CDR3 runs 15 residues. CDR1 is MDHEN, CDR2 SYDVKM, per germline. This CDR3 is CASRSAGGPFYEQYF. DNA of the CDR3: TGTGCCAGCCGTTCAGCGGGAGGGCCATTCTACGAGCAGTACTTC.

CDR3 bases: TGCAGCGTATACAGGGGGCTTGACTATGGCTACACCTTC. Translating it yields CSVYRGLDYGYTF. V gene TRBV29-1 combines with J gene TRBJ1-2, with 9 bases fitting TRBD1. The CDR3 is 13 amino acids. Trimming removed 6 bases from V and 3 bases from J; junction bases left unmatched: 5. From germline, CDR1 is SQVTM and CDR2 ANQGSEA.

This clonotype was seen a few times. The chain is built from TRBV25-1 and TRBJ1-2; 9 bases agree with TRBD1. With 4 bases clipped from V and 2 bases from J, the junction kept 5 bases outside the gene matches. Germline CDR1 is MGHDK and CDR2 is SYGVNS. The CDR3 runs to 15 residues. The CDR3 sequence: CASSGAGTGNYGYTF. In DNA, the CDR3 is TGTGCCAGCAGTGGAGCCGGGACAGGGAACTATGGCTACACCTTC.

V is TRBV21-1 and J is TRBJ2-7; the table's D call TRBD1 went unverified against the DNA. TRBV21-1 is listed as a pseudogene. The CDR3 is 16 amino acids. CDR3 in DNA: TGTGCCAGCAGCAAACCCTGCGCTGTTAGAAACTACGAGCAGTACTTC. Protein sequence: CASSKPCAVRNYEQYF.

This clonotype was detected a few times. The chain has TRBV6-6 and TRBJ2-7; D is possibly TRBD1 (5 bases). The CDR3 loop spans 14 amino acids. In germline, CDR1 is MNHNY, CDR2 SVGAGI (reference sequence). V was cut by 7 bases and J by 2 bases, with 15 bases left in between. For the CDR3, the DNA is TGTGCCAGCACCCCGGTCCGGACACCCTACGAGCAGTACTTC. Its protein product is CASTPVRTPYEQYF.

This chain links TRBV2 with TRBJ2-1; TRBD1 might be the D (6 bases). CDR3 length: 14 residues. CDR1 and CDR2 (germline): SNHLY, FYNNEI. Trimming left V 8 bases short and J 5 bases short, with 16 bases between. The CDR3 DNA sequence: TGTGCCAGCCTAAAAAGCGGACAGCACAATGAGCAGTTCTTC. Residues: CASLKSGQHNEQFF.

The chain employs TRBV27 and TRBJ2-4; TRBD2 agrees at 7 bases. Near its end, the DNA agrees better with TRBJ2-7, so the J call may be wrong. The CDR3 covers 15 residues. In germline, CDR1 is MNHEY, CDR2 SMNVEV (reference sequence). CDR3 nucleotide sequence: TGTGCCAGCAGTTTATCCCCCGGGGGGAACTACGAGCAGTACTTC. It encodes CASSLSPGGNYEQYF.

This sequence joins TRBV12-3 or TRBV12-4 and TRBJ1-5; TRBD1 matches 10 bases. J lost 5 bases, V lost 7 bases, and 5 bases had no gene match. This CDR3 region has 14 residues. The CDR3 nucleotides are TGTGCCAGCAATCGACAGGGGGCTGATCAGCCCCAGCATTTT. Amino acid sequence: CASNRQGADQPQHF.

This clonotype appeared a few times. The gene calls are TRBV3-1 and TRBJ2-1; weak D call: TRBD2 (6 bases). The CDR3 contains 17 residues. CDR1 LGHDT and CDR2 YNNKEL come from the germline V gene (reference sequence). Trimming removed 1 base at V and 3 bases at J, with 16 bases between. The CDR3 DNA follows: TGTGCCAGCAGCCAAGGGGGTGTCCGGGACTTCTACAATGAGCAGTTCTTC. This encodes CASSQGGVRDFYNEQFF.

V is TRBV4-1 and J is TRBJ2-5; no clear D gene. The CDR3 consists of 15 residues. Trimming took off 0 bases at V and 1 base at J, with 9 bases between the two ends. Germline V gene sequence: CDR1 MGHRA, CDR2 YSYEKL. The DNA for the CDR3 is TGCGCCAGCAGCCAAGATTCTGCTTCCCAAGAGACCCAGTACTTC. It is translated as CASSQDSASQETQYF.

This clonotype was recorded once. The chain couples TRBV29-1 to TRBJ2-4, with D possibly called TRBD1 or TRBD2 (5 bases each). The assigned J gene may be wrong: the sequence end matches TRBJ2-7 better. Germline values: CDR1 SQVTM, CDR2 ANQGSEA. The CDR3 spans 13 residues. CDR3 sequence (DNA): TGCAGCGTTGGCCAGGGAGTTGTCTACGAGCAGTACTTC. Protein product: CSVGQGVVYEQYF.

The count of this clonotype is one. The CDR3 region is CSARSSTSGRIYEQFF. CDR3 sequence (DNA): TGCAGTGCTAGATCCTCGACTAGCGGGAGGATCTATGAGCAGTTCTTC. V usage is TRBV20-1 and J usage is TRBJ2-1; 13 bases agree with TRBD2. The germline CDR1 and CDR2 sequences are DFQATT and SNEGSKA (reference sequence). CDR3 length: 16 residues. V gave up 2 bases and J gave up 8 bases; unmatched junction bases: 9.

The rearrangement links TRBV13 to TRBJ1-2; D possibly corresponds to TRBD1 (5 bases). The CDR3 totals 17 residues. Looked up from germline, CDR1 is PRHDT and CDR2 is FYEKMQ (reference sequence). V was trimmed by 5 bases and J by 7 bases, leaving 26 bases between them. DNA for the CDR3: TGTGCCAGCAGCACCATCCCGGGACGGACCCAAGGGAGTGGCTACACCTTC. Its translation: CASSTIPGRTQGSGYTF.

The gene calls are TRBV20-1 and TRBJ1-2, with D perhaps matching TRBD1 (6 bases). Germline V lookup: CDR1 DFQATT, CDR2 SNEGSKA (reference sequence). Between the trimmed V and J ends, which lost 5 bases and 5 bases, there was a span of 9 bases. This CDR3 region has 11 residues. CDR3 region: CSALGAYGYTF. The CDR3, as DNA: TGCAGTGCTTTGGGGGCGTATGGCTACACCTTC.

J is TRBJ2-3 and V is TRBV12-5; the D gene is possibly TRBD2 (6 bases). V lost 2 bases and J lost 0, with 15 bases in between. The germline CDR1 and CDR2 sequences are LGHNT and FRNRAP. This CDR3 has 17 residues. CDR3 nucleotide sequence: TGTGCTAGTGGTTTGAGTTATAGCGGAGATAGCACAGATACGCAGTATTTT. This gives the protein CASGLSYSGDSTDTQYF.

The rearrangement joins TRBV27 to TRBJ2-1, with D tentatively TRBD1 (6 bases). Germline V lookup: CDR1 MNHEY, CDR2 SMNVEV (reference sequence). CDR3 length equals 14 residues. The CDR3 sequence: CAKEDSVSYNEQFF. CDR3 DNA: TGTGCGAAGGAGGACAGCGTCTCCTACAATGAGCAGTTCTTC.

This clonotype has more than one count but fewer than ten. V and J are TRBV7-9 and TRBJ1-1; D remains ambiguous. Trimming shortened V by 2 bases and J by 3 bases, and 4 bases separated the two germline ends. Germline V gives CDR1 SEHNR, CDR2 FQNEAQ (reference sequence). This CDR3 has 12 amino acids. The CDR3 region has the DNA TGTGCCAGCAGCTTACCGGACACTGAAGCTTTCTTT. Amino acid sequence: CASSLPDTEAFF.

This clonotype came up a few times. The rearrangement joins TRBV12-3 or TRBV12-4 to TRBJ1-1; D is unresolved. Trimming left V 3 bases short and J 3 bases short, with 11 bases between. The CDR3 loop spans 14 amino acids. The CDR3 sequence: CASSLDGDDTEAFF. The CDR3 region has the DNA TGTGCCAGCAGTTTGGACGGAGATGACACTGAAGCTTTCTTT.

The chain has TRBV4-2 and TRBJ2-1, with 9 positions matching TRBD2. Germline assignment: CDR1 LGHNA and CDR2 YNFKEQ. Trimming cost V 2 bases and J 0 bases; bases outside gene matches: 5. The CDR3 spans 17 residues. CDR3 loop: CASSQKGSGGSYNEQFF. As DNA, the CDR3 is TGTGCCAGCAGCCAAAAGGGTAGCGGGGGCTCCTACAATGAGCAGTTCTTC.

This chain uses TRBV7-9 with TRBJ1-1; D not resolved. Between the trimmed V and J ends, which lost 8 bases and 5 bases, there was a span of 12 bases. There are 12 residues in the CDR3. In germline, CDR1 is SEHNR, CDR2 FQNEAQ (reference sequence). CDR3: CASHGISTEAFF. The CDR3 nucleotides read TGTGCCAGCCACGGTATCTCAACTGAAGCTTTCTTT.

Written as DNA, the CDR3 is TGCAGTGCTCGCATGGGACTAGCGGGCCAGACAGATACGCAGTATTTT. As protein: CSARMGLAGQTDTQYF. The chain has TRBV20-1 and TRBJ2-3, with 12 bases identical to TRBD2. The germline V gene has CDR1 DFQATT and CDR2 SNEGSKA (reference sequence). With 5 bases clipped from V and 3 bases from J, the junction kept 9 bases outside the gene matches. The CDR3 is made up of 16 amino acids.

This clonotype was counted a single time. Its ends do not fully match the called genes, so a read error is possible. The chain couples TRBV6-5 to TRBJ2-7; D remains ambiguous. The CDR3 has 16 amino acids. Looked up from germline, CDR1 is MNHEY and CDR2 is SVGAGI. CDR3 in amino acids: CASSPYPMVVVYEQYF. DNA for the CDR3: TGCGCCAGCAGCCCCTATCCTATGGTAGTGGTCTACGAGCAGTACTTC.

This clonotype occurred a few times. The CDR3, as DNA: TGCAGCACTTTATTGGGAGAGACCCAGTACTTC. The encoded protein is CSTLLGETQYF. The chain couples TRBV29-1 to TRBJ2-5; the D is unclear. This CDR3 has 11 amino acids. Trimming shortened V by 8 bases and J by 4 bases, and 11 bases separated the two germline ends. The germline gives CDR1 SQVTM, CDR2 ANQGSEA.